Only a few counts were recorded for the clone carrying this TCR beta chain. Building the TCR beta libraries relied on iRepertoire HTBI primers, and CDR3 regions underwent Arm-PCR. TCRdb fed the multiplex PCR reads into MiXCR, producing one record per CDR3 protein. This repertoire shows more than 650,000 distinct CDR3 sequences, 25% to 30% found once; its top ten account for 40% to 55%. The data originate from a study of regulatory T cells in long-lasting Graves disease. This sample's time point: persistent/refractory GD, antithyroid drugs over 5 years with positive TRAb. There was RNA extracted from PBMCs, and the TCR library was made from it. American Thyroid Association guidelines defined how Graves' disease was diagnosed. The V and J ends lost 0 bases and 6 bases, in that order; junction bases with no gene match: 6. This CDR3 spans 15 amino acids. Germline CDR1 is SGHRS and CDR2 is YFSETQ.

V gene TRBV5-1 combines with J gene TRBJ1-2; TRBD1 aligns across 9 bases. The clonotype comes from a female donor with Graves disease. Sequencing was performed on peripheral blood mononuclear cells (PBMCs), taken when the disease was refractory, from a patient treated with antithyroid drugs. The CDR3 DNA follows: TGCGCCAGCAGCTTGGCCCTGACAGGGGGTGATGGCTACACCTTC. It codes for CASSLALTGGDGYTF.